This entry lists 5 T cell receptor beta chains sequenced from one sample in a study of blood T cell repertoires in COVID-19. Sequencing was performed with immunoSEQ multiplex PCR; in TCRdb, only in-frame clones are kept and a portion is missing. The sample includes around 63,000 clones, around 87% seen only once; the top ten take 15% to 20%. The material sequenced was peripheral blood. Receptors were obtained from a woman in her fifties or sixties with COVID-19, enrolled during active disease.

The chain uses TRBV7-2 and TRBJ2-7; maybe TRBD1 (6 bases). The V gene's germline CDR1 is SGHTA and CDR2 FQGNSA. CDR3 length: 16 amino acids. With 1 base removed from V and 5 bases from J, the gap between germline ends came to 18 bases. The CDR3 DNA follows: TGTGCCAGCAGCTTAGGCTGGACAGCCCTCGGGAACGAGCAGTACTTC. It encodes CASSLGWTALGNEQYF.

The chain carries TRBV29-1 and TRBJ1-2; no clear D gene. V shed 4 bases and J shed 2 bases, with 14 bases lying between them. Germline loops: CDR1 SQVTM, CDR2 ANQGSEA. This CDR3 region has 14 residues. The CDR3 nucleotides read TGCAGCGTTGCCAGCGGACCAACAAACTATGGCTACACCTTC. Residues: CSVASGPTNYGYTF.

This chain links TRBV4-1 with TRBJ1-1, with 10 bases that match TRBD1. Germline lookup yields CDR1 MGHRA and CDR2 YSYEKL. The CDR3 length is 15 residues. V trimming: 5 bases; J trimming: 4 bases; junction bases outside the gene matches: 7. DNA for the CDR3: TGCGCCAGCAGCTCTCGACAGGGGGCGACCACTGAAGCTTTCTTT. It encodes CASSSRQGATTEAFF.

The chain has TRBV11-3 and TRBJ1-1; D call uncertain. V lost 0 bases and J lost 5, with 13 bases in between. CDR3 length equals 15 residues. From germline, CDR1 is SGHNT and CDR2 YENEEA. Here the CDR3 reads CASSLEGLGSTEAFF. DNA of the CDR3: TGTGCCAGCAGCTTAGAAGGACTGGGGAGTACTGAAGCTTTCTTT.

J is TRBJ2-5 and V is TRBV7-9, with 7 bases lining up with TRBD1. The CDR3 contains 16 residues. The junction had 11 bases not matched to a gene; V was cut back by 3 bases and J by 4 bases. Germline V gene lookup returns CDR1 SEHNR and CDR2 FQNEAQ (reference sequence). The CDR3 bases are TGTGCCAGCAGCTTGATTATAGGGGGCGGTGGAGAGACCCAGTACTTC. It encodes CASSLIIGGGGETQYF.